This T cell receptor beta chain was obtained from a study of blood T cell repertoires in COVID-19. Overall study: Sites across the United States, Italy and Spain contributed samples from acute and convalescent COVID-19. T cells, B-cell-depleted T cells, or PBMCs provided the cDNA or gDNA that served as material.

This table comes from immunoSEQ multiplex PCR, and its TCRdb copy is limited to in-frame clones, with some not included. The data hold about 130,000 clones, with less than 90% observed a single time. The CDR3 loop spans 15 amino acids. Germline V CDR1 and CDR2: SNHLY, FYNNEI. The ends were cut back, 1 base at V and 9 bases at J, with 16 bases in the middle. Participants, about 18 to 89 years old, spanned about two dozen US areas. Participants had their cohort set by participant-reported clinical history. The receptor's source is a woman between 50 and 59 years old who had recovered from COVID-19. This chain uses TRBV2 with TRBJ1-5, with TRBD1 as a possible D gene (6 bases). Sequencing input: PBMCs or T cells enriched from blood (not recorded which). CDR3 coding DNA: TGTGCCAGCAGTGAAGGTGGCAGGGGTCGACGGCCCCAGCATTTT. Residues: CASSEGGRGRRPQHF.